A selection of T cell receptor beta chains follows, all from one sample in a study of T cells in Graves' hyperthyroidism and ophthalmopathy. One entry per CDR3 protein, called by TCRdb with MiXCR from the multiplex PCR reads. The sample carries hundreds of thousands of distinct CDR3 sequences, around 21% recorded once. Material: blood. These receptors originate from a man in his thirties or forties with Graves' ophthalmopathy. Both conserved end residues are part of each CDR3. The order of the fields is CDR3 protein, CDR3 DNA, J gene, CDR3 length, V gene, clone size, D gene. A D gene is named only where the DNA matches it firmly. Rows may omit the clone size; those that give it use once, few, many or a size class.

CDR3: CASSLAPSGSAVSYEQYF; DNA: TGCGCCAGCAGCTTGGCCCCTAGCGGGAGCGCCGTTAGCTACGAGCAGTACTTC; J: TRBJ2-7; length: 18; V: TRBV5-1; size: few; D: TRBD2
CDR3: CASSLSPKRYEQYF; DNA: TGTGCCAGCAGTTTATCCCCGAAGCGGTACGAGCAGTACTTC; J: TRBJ2-7; length: 14; V: TRBV28; size: few; D: NA
CDR3: CASSDNDRFSGRIGDEQFF; DNA: TGTGCCAGCAGCGATAATGACAGGTTTAGCGGGAGGATCGGCGATGAGCAGTTCTTC; J: TRBJ2-1; length: 19; V: TRBV5-6; size: once; D: TRBD2
CDR3: CASSQYQETQYF; DNA: TGTGCCAGCAGTCAGTACCAAGAGACCCAGTACTTC; J: TRBJ2-5; length: 12; V: TRBV3-1; size: many; D: NA
CDR3: CASSTGGDTQYF; DNA: TGTGCCAGCAGTACAGGGGGAGATACGCAGTATTTT; J: TRBJ2-3; length: 12; V: TRBV19; size: few; D: TRBD1
CDR3: CASSQQGGDEKLFF; DNA: TGTGCCAGCAGTCAACAGGGAGGAGATGAAAAACTGTTTTTT; J: TRBJ1-4; length: 14; V: TRBV3-1; size: NA; D: NA
CDR3: CASSVSTSGRDEQYF; DNA: TGTGCCAGCAGCGTATCGACTAGCGGGAGGGACGAGCAGTACTTC; J: TRBJ2-7; length: 15; V: TRBV9; size: few; D: TRBD2
CDR3: CASSRRRSTGELFF; DNA: TGTGCCAGCTCACGCAGGAGGTCTACCGGGGAGCTGTTTTTT; J: TRBJ2-2; length: 14; V: TRBV6-2/TRBV6-3; size: NA; D: NA
CDR3: CASSSRTGVSKNIQYF; DNA: TGTGCCAGCAGTTCCAGGACAGGGGTTAGCAAAAACATTCAGTACTTC; J: TRBJ2-4; length: 16; V: TRBV7-2; size: NA; D: TRBD1
CDR3: CASTLRDRETDTQYF; DNA: TGTGCCAGTACGCTTAGAGACAGGGAAACAGATACGCAGTATTTT; J: TRBJ2-3; length: 15; V: TRBV6-1; size: many; D: TRBD1
CDR3: CASSRDATQYF; DNA: TGTGCCAGCAGCCGGGACGCCACGCAGTATTTT; J: TRBJ2-3; length: 11; V: TRBV6-1; size: NA; D: NA
CDR3: CASSQSGGNQPQHF; DNA: TGCGCCAGCAGCCAAAGTGGGGGCAATCAGCCCCAGCATTTT; J: TRBJ1-5; length: 14; V: TRBV4-1; size: few; D: NA
CDR3: CASSTRTSGRADTQYF; DNA: TGTGCCAGCAGCACCCGGACTAGCGGGAGGGCGGATACGCAGTATTTT; J: TRBJ2-3; length: 16; V: TRBV11-2; size: NA; D: TRBD2
CDR3: CASSLFIQKLTQYF; DNA: TGTGCCAGCAGTTTATTTATCCAGAAATTGACCCAGTACTTC; J: TRBJ2-5; length: 14; V: TRBV28; size: NA; D: NA
CDR3: CASSSTSGRINEQYF; DNA: TGTGCCAGCAGTTCTACTAGCGGGAGGATCAACGAGCAGTACTTC; J: TRBJ2-7; length: 15; V: TRBV27; size: few; D: TRBD2
CDR3: CASSSWGPREGHNEQFF; DNA: TGTGCCAGCAGCTCCTGGGGTCCTCGGGAGGGACACAATGAGCAGTTCTTC; J: TRBJ2-1; length: 17; V: TRBV11-2; size: many; D: TRBD2
CDR3: CASSLQGIPSYEQYF; DNA: TGTGCCAGCAGCCTACAGGGGATCCCCTCCTACGAGCAGTACTTC; J: TRBJ2-7; length: 15; V: TRBV11-2; size: NA; D: TRBD1
CDR3: CASSPWDRPTYEQYF; DNA: TGTGCCAGCAGCCCATGGGACAGGCCCACCTACGAGCAGTACTTC; J: TRBJ2-7; length: 15; V: TRBV5-4; size: NA; D: TRBD1
CDR3: CSASGTSGMAQYF; DNA: TGCAGTGCTTCCGGGACTAGCGGGATGGCGCAGTACTTC; J: TRBJ2-7; length: 13; V: TRBV20-1; size: NA; D: TRBD2
CDR3: CASRGLAGYQETQYF; DNA: TGTGCCAGCAGAGGACTAGCGGGCTACCAAGAGACCCAGTACTTC; J: TRBJ2-5; length: 15; V: TRBV6-2/TRBV6-3; size: NA; D: TRBD2
CDR3: CASSLGLDSGANVLTF; DNA: TGTGCCAGCAGTTTAGGATTGGACTCTGGGGCCAACGTCCTGACTTTC; J: TRBJ2-6; length: 16; V: TRBV12-3/TRBV12-4; size: NA; D: NA
CDR3: CASSLRPPGTGVHEQFF; DNA: TGTGCCAGCAGCCTTAGACCCCCCGGGACAGGGGTACATGAGCAGTTCTTC; J: TRBJ2-1; length: 17; V: TRBV7-2; size: few; D: TRBD1
CDR3: CASSPPGRAETQYF; DNA: TGTGCCAGCTCACCACCTGGCAGGGCAGAGACCCAGTACTTC; J: TRBJ2-5; length: 14; V: TRBV18; size: many; D: NA
CDR3: CASSLVGGIYQETQYF; DNA: TGCGCCAGCAGCTTGGTCGGAGGGATATACCAAGAGACCCAGTACTTC; J: TRBJ2-5; length: 16; V: TRBV5-1; size: NA; D: NA
CDR3: CASSLDEGSYNEQFF; DNA: TGTGCCAGCAGCTTGGATGAGGGGTCCTACAATGAGCAGTTCTTC; J: TRBJ2-1; length: 15; V: TRBV5-4; size: few; D: NA
CDR3: CSVAGSTNYGYTF; DNA: TGCAGCGTTGCAGGGAGTACTAACTATGGCTACACCTTC; J: TRBJ1-2; length: 13; V: TRBV29-1; size: NA; D: NA
CDR3: CASNTIGGLPEQYF; DNA: TGTGCCAGCAATACGATCGGGGGTCTACCCGAGCAGTACTTC; J: TRBJ2-7; length: 14; V: TRBV5-6; size: few; D: NA
CDR3: CASSEYGRGLYEQYF; DNA: TGTGCCAGCAGTGAATACGGCAGGGGGCTCTACGAGCAGTACTTC; J: TRBJ2-7; length: 15; V: TRBV6-1; size: NA; D: TRBD1
CDR3: CASSLSSGRTVEQYF; DNA: TGTGCCAGCAGTTTGTCAAGCGGGAGAACAGTTGAGCAGTACTTC; J: TRBJ2-7; length: 15; V: TRBV12-3/TRBV12-4; size: many; D: TRBD2
CDR3: CSARVIGSTDTQYF; DNA: TGCAGTGCCCGGGTCATTGGAAGCACAGATACGCAGTATTTT; J: TRBJ2-3; length: 14; V: TRBV20-1; size: few; D: NA
CDR3: CSARGSTRGENIQYF; DNA: TGCAGTGCTAGAGGGTCCACCAGGGGGGAAAACATTCAGTACTTC; J: TRBJ2-4; length: 15; V: TRBV20-1; size: NA; D: NA
CDR3: CASFCRSSYEQYF; DNA: TGTGCCAGCTTCTGCAGGAGCTCCTACGAGCAGTACTTC; J: TRBJ2-7; length: 13; V: TRBV6-4; size: NA; D: NA
CDR3: CASSPSLRWNTEAFF; DNA: TGTGCCAGCAGCCCATCCCTCCGGTGGAACACTGAAGCTTTCTTT; J: TRBJ1-1; length: 15; V: TRBV27; size: many; D: NA
CDR3: CASNGQDPKNIQYF; DNA: TGTGCCAGCAATGGACAGGACCCAAAAAACATTCAGTACTTC; J: TRBJ2-4; length: 14; V: TRBV6-1; size: NA; D: TRBD1
CDR3: CASKRPPDRNGYTF; DNA: TGTGCCAGCAAACGACCCCCCGACAGAAATGGCTACACCTTC; J: TRBJ1-2; length: 14; V: TRBV28; size: few; D: NA
CDR3: CASSSTPGSKETQYF; DNA: TGTGCCAGCAGCTCCACCCCTGGCAGTAAAGAGACCCAGTACTTC; J: TRBJ2-5; length: 15; V: TRBV7-9; size: few; D: NA
CDR3: CASSPKAGPVMNTEAFF; DNA: TGTGCCAGCTCACCAAAAGCGGGGCCCGTTATGAACACTGAAGCTTTCTTT; J: TRBJ1-1; length: 17; V: TRBV18; size: NA; D: NA
CDR3: CASSEYKSGPSTDTQYF; DNA: TGCGCCAGCAGTGAGTACAAGAGCGGGCCAAGCACAGATACGCAGTATTTT; J: TRBJ2-3; length: 17; V: TRBV10-1; size: NA; D: NA
CDR3: CASRTTGKTYEQYF; DNA: TGTGCCAGCAGGACTACAGGGAAAACCTACGAGCAGTACTTC; J: TRBJ2-7; length: 14; V: TRBV6-2/TRBV6-3; size: NA; D: NA
CDR3: CSASGRNTYNEQFF; DNA: TGCAGTGCTAGCGGGAGGAATACCTACAATGAGCAGTTCTTC; J: TRBJ2-1; length: 14; V: TRBV20-1; size: few; D: TRBD2
CDR3: CSAPDALLGNTIYF; DNA: TGCAGTGCTCCGGACGCGCTCCTCGGAAACACCATATATTTT; J: TRBJ1-3; length: 14; V: TRBV20-1; size: many; D: NA
CDR3: CASSLDALGQGGDEQYF; DNA: TGTGCCAGCAGCTTAGATGCGCTTGGACAGGGGGGAGACGAGCAGTACTTC; J: TRBJ2-7; length: 17; V: TRBV11-2; size: few; D: TRBD1
CDR3: CASDRTNTGELFF; DNA: TGTGCCAGCGACAGGACGAACACCGGGGAGCTGTTTTTT; J: TRBJ2-2; length: 13; V: TRBV11-2; size: many; D: NA
CDR3: CASSRGTSGSKVAGELFF; DNA: TGTGCCAGCAGCCGAGGGACTAGCGGGAGCAAAGTCGCCGGGGAGCTGTTTTTT; J: TRBJ2-2; length: 18; V: TRBV7-9; size: many; D: TRBD2
CDR3: CASSERRGQETQYF; DNA: TGTGCCAGCAGTGAGAGAAGGGGGCAGGAGACCCAGTACTTC; J: TRBJ2-5; length: 14; V: TRBV2; size: many; D: TRBD1
CDR3: CSARGTSGRNEQFF; DNA: TGCAGTGCTAGAGGGACTAGCGGGAGGAATGAGCAGTTCTTC; J: TRBJ2-1; length: 14; V: TRBV20-1; size: few; D: TRBD2
CDR3: CASSPTNFIGDEQFF; DNA: TGTGCCAGCAGCCCTACTAATTTTATCGGGGATGAGCAGTTCTTC; J: TRBJ2-1; length: 15; V: TRBV7-6; size: NA; D: NA
CDR3: CASPGTSGRTTSRQFF; DNA: TGTGCCAGCCCCGGGACTAGCGGGAGGACTACCTCGAGGCAGTTCTTC; J: TRBJ2-1; length: 16; V: TRBV6-1; size: NA; D: TRBD2
CDR3: CASSVDTVPYNEQFF; DNA: TGTGCCAGCAGCGTAGATACAGTTCCCTACAATGAGCAGTTCTTC; J: TRBJ2-1; length: 15; V: TRBV9; size: NA; D: NA
CDR3: CASSVDPDPYEQYF; DNA: TGTGCCAGCAGCGTAGACCCCGACCCCTACGAGCAGTACTTC; J: TRBJ2-7; length: 14; V: TRBV9; size: NA; D: NA
CDR3: CASSGRGRNTEAFF; DNA: TGTGCCAGCAGTGGGAGGGGGCGGAACACTGAAGCTTTCTTT; J: TRBJ1-1; length: 14; V: TRBV27; size: many; D: TRBD1
CDR3: CASSIGLADEELFF; DNA: TGTGCCAGCAGCATAGGACTCGCGGATGAAGAACTGTTTTTT; J: TRBJ1-4; length: 14; V: TRBV27; size: NA; D: NA
CDR3: CASSFPRQGLAELFF; DNA: TGTGCCAGCAGTTTCCCACGACAGGGGCTAGCGGAGCTGTTTTTT; J: TRBJ2-2; length: 15; V: TRBV28; size: few; D: TRBD1
CDR3: CASRPPLAGGTKNIQYF; DNA: TGTGCCAGCAGACCCCCTCTAGCGGGAGGAACCAAAAACATTCAGTACTTC; J: TRBJ2-4; length: 17; V: TRBV27; size: NA; D: TRBD2
CDR3: CASRAIQETQYF; DNA: TGCGCCAGCAGAGCCATCCAAGAGACCCAGTACTTC; J: TRBJ2-5; length: 12; V: TRBV10-2; size: many; D: NA
CDR3: CASSDLIMRPQHF; DNA: TGTGCCAGCAGTGATCTCATAATGAGGCCCCAGCATTTT; J: TRBJ1-5; length: 13; V: TRBV2; size: many; D: NA